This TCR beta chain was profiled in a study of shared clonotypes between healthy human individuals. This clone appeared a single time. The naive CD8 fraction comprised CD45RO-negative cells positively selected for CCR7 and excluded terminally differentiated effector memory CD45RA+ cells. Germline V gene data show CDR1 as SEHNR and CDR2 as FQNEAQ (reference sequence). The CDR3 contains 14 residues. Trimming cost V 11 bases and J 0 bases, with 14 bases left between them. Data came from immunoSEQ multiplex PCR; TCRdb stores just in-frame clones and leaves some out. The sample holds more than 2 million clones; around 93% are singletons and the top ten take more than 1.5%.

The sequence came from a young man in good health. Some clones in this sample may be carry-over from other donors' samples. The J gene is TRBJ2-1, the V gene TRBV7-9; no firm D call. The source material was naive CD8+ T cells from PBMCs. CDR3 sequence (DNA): TGTGCCGTGTACGTTGCGGCCTCCTACAATGAGCAGTTCTTC. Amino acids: CAVYVAASYNEQFF.